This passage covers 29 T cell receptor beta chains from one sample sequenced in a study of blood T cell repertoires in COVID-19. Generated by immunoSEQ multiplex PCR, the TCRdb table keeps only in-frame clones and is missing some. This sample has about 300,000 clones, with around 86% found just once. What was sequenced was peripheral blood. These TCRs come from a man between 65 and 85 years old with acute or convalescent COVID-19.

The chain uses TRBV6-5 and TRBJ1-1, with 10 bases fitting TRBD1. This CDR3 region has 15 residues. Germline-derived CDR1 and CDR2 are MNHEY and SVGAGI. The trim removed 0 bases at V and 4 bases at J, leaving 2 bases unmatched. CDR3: CASSYSWTGGTEAFF. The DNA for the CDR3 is TGTGCCAGCAGTTACTCCTGGACAGGGGGCACTGAAGCTTTCTTT.

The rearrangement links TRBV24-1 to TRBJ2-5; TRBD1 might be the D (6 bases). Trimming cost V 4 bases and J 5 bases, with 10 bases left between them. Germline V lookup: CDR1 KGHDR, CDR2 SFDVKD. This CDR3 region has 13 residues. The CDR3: CATSEGAQETQYF. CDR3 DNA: TGTGCCACCAGTGAGGGGGCGCAGGAGACCCAGTACTTC.

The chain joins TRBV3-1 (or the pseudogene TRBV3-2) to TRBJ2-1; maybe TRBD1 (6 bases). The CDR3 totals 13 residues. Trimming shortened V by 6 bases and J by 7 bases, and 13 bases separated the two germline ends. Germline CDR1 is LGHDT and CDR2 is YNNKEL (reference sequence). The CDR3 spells CASSQRRGNEQFF. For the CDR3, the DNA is TGTGCCAGCAGTCAACGAAGGGGGAATGAGCAGTTCTTC.

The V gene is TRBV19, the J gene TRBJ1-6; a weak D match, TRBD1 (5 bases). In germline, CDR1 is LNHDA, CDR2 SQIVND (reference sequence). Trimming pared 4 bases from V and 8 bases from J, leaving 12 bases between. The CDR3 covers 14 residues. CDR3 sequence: CASSSHGGDSPLHF. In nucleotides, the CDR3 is TGTGCCAGTAGTAGCCATGGAGGGGATTCACCCCTCCACTTT.

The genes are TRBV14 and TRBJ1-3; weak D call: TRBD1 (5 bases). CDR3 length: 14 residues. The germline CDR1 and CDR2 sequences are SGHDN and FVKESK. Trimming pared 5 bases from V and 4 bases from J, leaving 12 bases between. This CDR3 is CASSAARGGNTIYF. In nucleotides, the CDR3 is TGTGCCAGCAGCGCCGCCCGGGGGGGAAACACCATATATTTT.

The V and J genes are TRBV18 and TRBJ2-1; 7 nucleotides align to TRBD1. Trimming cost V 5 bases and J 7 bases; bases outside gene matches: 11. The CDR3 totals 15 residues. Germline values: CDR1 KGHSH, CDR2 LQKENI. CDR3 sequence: CASSARQGHGNEQFF. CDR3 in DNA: TGTGCCAGCTCAGCTCGACAGGGTCACGGGAATGAGCAGTTCTTC.

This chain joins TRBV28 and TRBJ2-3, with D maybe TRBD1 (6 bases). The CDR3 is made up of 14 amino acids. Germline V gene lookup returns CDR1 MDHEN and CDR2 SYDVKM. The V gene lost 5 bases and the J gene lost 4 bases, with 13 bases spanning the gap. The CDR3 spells CASSAPRTADTQYF. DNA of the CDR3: TGTGCCAGCAGTGCCCCCCGGACAGCAGATACGCAGTATTTT.

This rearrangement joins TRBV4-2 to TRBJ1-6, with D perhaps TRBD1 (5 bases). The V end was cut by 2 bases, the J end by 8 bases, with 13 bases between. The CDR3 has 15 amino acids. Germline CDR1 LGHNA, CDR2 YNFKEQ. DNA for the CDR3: TGTGCCAGCAGCCAATCCCTGGGGCACGATTCACCCCTCCACTTT. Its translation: CASSQSLGHDSPLHF.

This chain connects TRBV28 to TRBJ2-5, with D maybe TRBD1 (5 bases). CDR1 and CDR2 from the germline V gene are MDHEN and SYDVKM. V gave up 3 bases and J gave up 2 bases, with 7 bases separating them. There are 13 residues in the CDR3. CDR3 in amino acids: CASSLYRQETQYF. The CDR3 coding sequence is TGTGCCAGCAGTTTGTACAGGCAAGAGACCCAGTACTTC.

The CDR3 region is CATTLDRITNEQFF. The CDR3 coding sequence is TGTGCCACCACCCTGGACAGGATCACCAATGAGCAGTTCTTC. The genes are TRBV2 and TRBJ2-1; 7 nucleotides match TRBD1. CDR3 length: 14 amino acids. The V gene end was trimmed by 10 bases and the J gene end by 6 bases; junction bases not matched to a gene: 12. Germline CDR1 SNHLY, CDR2 FYNNEI.

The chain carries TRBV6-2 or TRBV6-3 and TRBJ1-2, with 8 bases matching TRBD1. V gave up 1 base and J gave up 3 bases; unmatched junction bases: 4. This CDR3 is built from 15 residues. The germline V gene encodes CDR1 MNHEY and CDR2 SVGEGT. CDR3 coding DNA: TGTGCCAGCAGTTACTTCAGGGGGCAGGACTATGGCTACACCTTC. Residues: CASSYFRGQDYGYTF.

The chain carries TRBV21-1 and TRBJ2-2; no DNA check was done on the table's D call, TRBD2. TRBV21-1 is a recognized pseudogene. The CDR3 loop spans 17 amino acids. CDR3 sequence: CASSKGSGRANTGELFF. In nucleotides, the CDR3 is TGTGCCAGCAGCAAAGGGAGCGGGAGGGCGAACACCGGGGAGCTGTTTTTT.

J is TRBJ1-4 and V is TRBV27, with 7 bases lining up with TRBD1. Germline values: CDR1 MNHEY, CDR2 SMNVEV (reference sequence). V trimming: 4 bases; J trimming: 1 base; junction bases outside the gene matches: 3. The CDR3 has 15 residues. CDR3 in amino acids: CASSSPGGTNEKLFF. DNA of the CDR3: TGTGCCAGCAGTTCCCCAGGGGGAACTAATGAAAAACTGTTTTTT.

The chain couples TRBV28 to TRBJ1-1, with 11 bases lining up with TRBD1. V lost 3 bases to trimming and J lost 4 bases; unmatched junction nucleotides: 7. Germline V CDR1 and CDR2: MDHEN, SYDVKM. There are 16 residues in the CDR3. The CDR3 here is CASSFGQGAPGTEAFF. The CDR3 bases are TGTGCCAGCAGTTTCGGACAGGGGGCCCCTGGCACTGAAGCTTTCTTT.

The CDR3 sequence is CASSRTPSLGQGNTEAFF. CDR3 sequence (DNA): TGTGCCAGTAGCAGAACCCCGAGCCTGGGCCAGGGGAACACTGAAGCTTTCTTT. The chain recombines TRBV19 with TRBJ1-1; a weak D match, TRBD1 (5 bases). The CDR3 contains 18 residues. V was shortened by 6 bases and J by 1 base, with 24 bases between the two germline ends. Germline V CDR1 and CDR2: LNHDA, SQIVND (reference sequence).

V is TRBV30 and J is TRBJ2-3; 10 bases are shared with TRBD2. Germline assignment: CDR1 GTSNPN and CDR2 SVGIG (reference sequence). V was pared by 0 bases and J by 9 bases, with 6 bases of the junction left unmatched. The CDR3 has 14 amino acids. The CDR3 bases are TGTGCCTGGAGTGTCCGAACTAGCGGGACAACGCAGTATTTT. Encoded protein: CAWSVRTSGTTQYF.

CDR3 loop: CASRYPGILDGYTF. CDR3 bases: TGTGCCAGCAGGTACCCAGGAATATTAGATGGCTACACCTTC. The gene calls are TRBV2 and TRBJ1-2; D uncertain. Germline loops: CDR1 SNHLY, CDR2 FYNNEI. Trimming left V 6 bases short and J 6 bases short, with 17 bases between. The CDR3 sequence is 14 residues long.

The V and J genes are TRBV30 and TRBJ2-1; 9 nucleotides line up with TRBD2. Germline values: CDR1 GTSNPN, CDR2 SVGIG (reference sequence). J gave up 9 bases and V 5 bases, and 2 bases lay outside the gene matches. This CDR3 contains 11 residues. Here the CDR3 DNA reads TGTGCCTGGGCGGGGGGGAGTGAGCAGTTCTTC. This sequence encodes CAWAGGSEQFF.

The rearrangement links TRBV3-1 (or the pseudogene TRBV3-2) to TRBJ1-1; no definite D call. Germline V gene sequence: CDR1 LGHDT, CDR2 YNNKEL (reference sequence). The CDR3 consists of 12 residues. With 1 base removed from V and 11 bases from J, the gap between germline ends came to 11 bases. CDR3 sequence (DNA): TGTGCCAGCAGCCAAGGGGGAGGTGGGGCTTTCTTT. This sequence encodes CASSQGGGGAFF.

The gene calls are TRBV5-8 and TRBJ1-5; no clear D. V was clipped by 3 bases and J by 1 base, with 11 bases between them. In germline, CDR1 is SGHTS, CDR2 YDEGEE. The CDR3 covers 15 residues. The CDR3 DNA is TGTGCCAGCAGCTCAACCGGACTGAGCAATCAGCCCCAGCATTTT. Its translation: CASSSTGLSNQPQHF.

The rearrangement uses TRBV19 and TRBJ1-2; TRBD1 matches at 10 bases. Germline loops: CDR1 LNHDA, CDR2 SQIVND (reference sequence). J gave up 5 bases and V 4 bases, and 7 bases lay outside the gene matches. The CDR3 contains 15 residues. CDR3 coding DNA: TGTGCCAGTAGTAGGGACAGGGGCCTCGAGTATGGCTACACCTTC. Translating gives CASSRDRGLEYGYTF.

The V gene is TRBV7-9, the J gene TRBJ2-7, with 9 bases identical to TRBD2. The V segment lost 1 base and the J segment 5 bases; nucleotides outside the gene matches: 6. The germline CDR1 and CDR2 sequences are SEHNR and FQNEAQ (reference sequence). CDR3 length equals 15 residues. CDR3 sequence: CASSLVLSGRHEQYF. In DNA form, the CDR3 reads TGTGCCAGCAGCTTAGTTCTTAGCGGGAGACACGAGCAGTACTTC.

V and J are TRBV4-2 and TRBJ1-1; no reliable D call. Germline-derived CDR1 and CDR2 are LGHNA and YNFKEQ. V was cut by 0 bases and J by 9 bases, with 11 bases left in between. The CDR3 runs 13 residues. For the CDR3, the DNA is TGTGCCAGCAGCCAAGAAAGGAGCCAGAAAGCTTTCTTT. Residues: CASSQERSQKAFF.

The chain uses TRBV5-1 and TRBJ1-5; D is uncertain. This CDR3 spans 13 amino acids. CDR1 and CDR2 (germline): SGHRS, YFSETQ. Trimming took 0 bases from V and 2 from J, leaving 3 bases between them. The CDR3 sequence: CASSLVGNQPQHF. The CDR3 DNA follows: TGCGCCAGCAGCTTGGTCGGCAATCAGCCCCAGCATTTT.

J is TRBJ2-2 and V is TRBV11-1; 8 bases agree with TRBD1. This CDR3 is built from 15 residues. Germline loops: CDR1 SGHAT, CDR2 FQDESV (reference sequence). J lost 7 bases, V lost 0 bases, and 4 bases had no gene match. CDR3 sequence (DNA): TGTGCCAGCAGCTTAGCAGCAGGGGGCCACGGGGAGCTGTTTTTT. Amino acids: CASSLAAGGHGELFF. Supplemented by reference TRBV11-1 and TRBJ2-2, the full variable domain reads EAEVAQSPRYKITEKSQAVAFWCDPISGHATLYWYRQILGQGPELLVQFQDESVVDDSQLPKDRFSAERLKGVDSTLKIQPAELGDSAMYLCASSLAAGGHGELFFGEGSRLTVL.

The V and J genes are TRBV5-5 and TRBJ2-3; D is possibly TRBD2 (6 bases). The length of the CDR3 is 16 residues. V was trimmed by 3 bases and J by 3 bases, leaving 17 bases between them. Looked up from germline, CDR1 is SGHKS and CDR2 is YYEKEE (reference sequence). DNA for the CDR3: TGTGCCAGCAGCTCCCACGGGAGTTGGGAGACAGATACGCAGTATTTT. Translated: CASSSHGSWETDTQYF.

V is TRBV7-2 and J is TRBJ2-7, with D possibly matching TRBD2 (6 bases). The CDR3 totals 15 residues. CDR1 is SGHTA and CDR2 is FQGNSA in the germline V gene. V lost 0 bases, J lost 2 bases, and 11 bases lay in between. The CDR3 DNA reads TGTGCCAGCAGCTTAGCCTCGGGAGACACCTACGAGCAGTACTTC. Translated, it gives CASSLASGDTYEQYF.

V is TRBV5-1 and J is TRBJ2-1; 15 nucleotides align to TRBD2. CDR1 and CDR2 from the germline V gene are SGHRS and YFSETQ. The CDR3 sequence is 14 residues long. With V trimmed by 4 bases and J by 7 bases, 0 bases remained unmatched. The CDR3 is CASSGTSGGNEQFF. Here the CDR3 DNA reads TGCGCCAGCAGCGGGACTAGCGGGGGGAATGAGCAGTTCTTC. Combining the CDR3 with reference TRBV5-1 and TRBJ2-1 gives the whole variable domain KAGVTQTPRYLIKTRGQQVTLSCSPISGHRSVSWYQQTPGQGLQFLFEYFSETQRNKGNFPGRFSGRQFSNSRSEMNVSTLELGDSALYLCASSGTSGGNEQFFGPGTRLTVL.

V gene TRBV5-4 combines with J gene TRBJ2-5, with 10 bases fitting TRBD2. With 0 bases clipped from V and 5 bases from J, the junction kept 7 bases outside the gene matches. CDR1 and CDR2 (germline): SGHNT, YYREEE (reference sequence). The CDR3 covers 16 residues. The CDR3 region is CASSLGPLAGRETQYF. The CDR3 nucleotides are TGTGCCAGCAGCTTGGGACCACTAGCGGGAAGGGAGACCCAGTACTTC. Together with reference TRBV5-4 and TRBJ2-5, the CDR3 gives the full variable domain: ETGVTQSPTHLIKTRGQQVTLRCSSQSGHNTVSWYQQALGQGPQFIFQYYREEENGRGNFPPRFSGLQFPNYSSELNVNALELDDSALYLCASSLGPLAGRETQYFGPGTRLLVL.